This TCR beta chain is from a study of molecular identifiers for immune sequencing clone quantification (dated by TCRdb to the late 2010s). Some background on the complete study: For a replicate experiment, RNA from approximately 20,000 or 100,000 naive CD8 T cells was divided into five aliquots, and four of the five aliquots were sequenced. The study was a methods study using CD8 T cells to benchmark molecular-identifier clustering-based TCR repertoire sequencing (MIDCIRS) and TCR RNA copy counting.

Libraries of naive CD8 T cells were generated from about 19,000 to 1,100,000 sorted cells, with 10%, 30% or 50% of the purified RNA used. On a BD FACSAria II, naive CD8 T cells were FACS-sorted as CD8+CD4-CCR7+CD45RA+ and collected into RLT Plus buffer. Roughly 10 TCR copies' worth of Jurkat RNA were spiked into about 20,000-1,100,000 naive CD8 T cell samples to test detection sensitivity. CD8 T cells were enriched using RosetteSep CD8+ T Cell Enrichment Cocktail and Ficoll-Paque, and the enriched cells then underwent ACK red cell lysis. CDR1 and CDR2 (LNHDA, SQIVND) derive from the germline V gene (reference sequence). V gives up 2 bases and J gives up 6 bases, and the segment between their germline ends measures 10 bases. There are 14 amino acids in the CDR3, from cysteine to phenylalanine inclusive. This entry keeps only the CDR3 DNA: 42 bases, framed from base 1. This clonotype has a handful of counts. Its antigen is unknown. No base quality values were provided; no much bigger clone lies one nucleotide off.

Receptor amplification or capture employed PCR. For sequencing, an Illumina HiSeq 4000 was employed. Bulk TCR libraries were made following a previously described method, with the TCR primers given in Table S5. Total RNA was purified with the Qiagen AllPrep DNA/RNA kit. Before analysis, reads from multiple sequencing runs of the same library were pooled. The published analysis was carried out like this. Reads were retained only if their TCR constant sequence matched exactly, and those retained reads were trimmed to 150 nt and grouped according to their 12-nt molecular barcodes. Reads within each barcode group were sub-clustered using a 15% Levenshtein threshold, and quality-weighted consensus sequences were constructed for each RNA molecule. Non-functional sequences were excluded, and lower-count sequences lying one edit away from another sequence were also excluded. Barcode sub-clusters with fewer than 20% of the maximum read count were removed, based on fitting two negative binomial distributions. TCRdb trimmed the raw reads at Q25, called clones with MiXCR and kept productive beta chains. CDR3 protein duplicates are merged, each entry listing the most common genes and DNA. These V and J calls are TCRdb output, not the study's own analysis. The sample table contains over 600,000 distinct CDR3 sequences; only one count was recorded for 15% to 20% of them. Jointly, the top ten make up roughly 0.9% of the sample.

Broader findings and caveats from the paper: A single cell's worth of spiked-in Jurkat TCR RNA was reported detectable even among 750,000 to 1,000,000 naive CD8 T cells. The naive libraries included spiked-in Jurkat TCR RNA (around 9 copies' worth), and this Jurkat TCR RNA is not part of the donor repertoire. Without barcode sub-clustering, chimeric consensus sequences inflated TCR diversity; chimeras reached as high as 47%. Approximately 2.7 recovered TCR RNA copies per cell were obtained by modeling, versus around 9.8 by digital PCR, implying a capture efficiency of around 28%. In CMV-specific effector cells, clones with more than 20 RNA copies accounted for over 97% of molecules, whereas in naive cells such clones accounted for under 1%. Identical TCR molecules sharing a barcode could cause highly expanded clone sizes to be underestimated.

The TCR sequence derives from a human donor in good health. Some libraries in this study had Jurkat cell RNA spiked in. Sequenced sample: naive CD8+ T cells from blood, with Jurkat cell RNA spiked in. The cell subset or site label of this sample denotes: FACS-sorted CD8+CD4-CCR7+CD45RA+ naive T cells. In this chain, TRBV19 is recombined with TRBJ2-2; TRBD2 is possibly the D segment (5 matching bases). The nucleotide sequence is given as TGTGCCAGTAGTATATCGGGGTATCCCGGGGAGCTGTTTTTT. It encodes CASSISGYPGELFF.